These 8 T cell receptor beta chains originate from one sample sequenced in a study of CD8 T cells in ankylosing spondylitis. Via MiXCR, TCRdb re-called the 5' RACE reads, giving one row per CDR3 protein. The sample has around 210,000 distinct CDR3 sequences, approximately 7.6% seen once. Material: blood, either unsorted or a sorted T cell fraction (not recorded which). The receptors originated from a female donor with ankylosing spondylitis or in good health (not recorded which).

This clonotype occurred many times. This sequence joins TRBV10-3 and TRBJ2-1; TRBD2 matches at 9 bases. V shed 7 bases, J shed 7 bases, and the junction held 8 bases outside the gene matches. Germline V CDR1 and CDR2: ENHRY, SYGVKD. The CDR3 is 14 amino acids. CDR3 sequence: CAINPAGGENEQFF. Here the CDR3 DNA reads TGTGCCATCAATCCAGCGGGAGGAGAAAATGAGCAGTTCTTC.

This clonotype was detected ten times or more. This chain uses TRBV4-3 with TRBJ2-2; 11 nucleotides line up with TRBD2. Germline assignment: CDR1 LGHNA and CDR2 YSLEER. After removal of 0 bases from V and 5 bases from J, the junction contained 8 bases not matched to a gene. The length of the CDR3 is 18 residues. In nucleotides, the CDR3 is TGCGCCAGCAGCCAAGATAGGACCGGGACTAGCGGAACCGGGGAGCTGTTTTTT. Encoded protein: CASSQDRTGTSGTGELFF.

This clonotype was detected ten times or more. The rearrangement links TRBV9 to TRBJ2-1; TRBD2 matches at 7 bases. Germline CDR1 is SGDLS and CDR2 is YYNGEE. There are 15 residues in the CDR3. V was clipped by 0 bases and J by 3 bases; unmatched bases: 3. The CDR3 DNA reads TGTGCCAGCAGCGTAGGCCTAGCGGACTACAATGAGCAGTTCTTC. This sequence encodes CASSVGLADYNEQFF.

This clonotype has ten or more counts. The chain combines TRBV12-3 or TRBV12-4 with TRBJ1-2; 10 bases match TRBD1. V shed 5 bases and J 8 bases; nucleotides not matched to a gene: 5. The CDR3 is 13 amino acids. CDR3 protein: CASSRDRGRGYTF. CDR3 sequence (DNA): TGTGCCAGCAGTCGCGACAGGGGGCGAGGCTACACCTTC.

This clonotype was observed a handful of times. The chain is built from TRBV5-1 and TRBJ1-3; 7 bases match TRBD1. The CDR3 contains 16 residues. Germline V gene sequence: CDR1 SGHRS, CDR2 YFSETQ. The junction had 7 bases not matched to a gene; V was cut back by 4 bases and J by 0 bases. In nucleotides, the CDR3 is TGCGCCAGCAGCCCCGCAGGGGGGCCCTCTGGAAACACCATATATTTT. This translates into CASSPAGGPSGNTIYF.

At least ten counts were recorded for this clonotype. The rearrangement uses TRBV15 and TRBJ2-1, with 7 bases fitting TRBD2. Germline V lookup: CDR1 LNHNV, CDR2 YYDKDF (reference sequence). V was pared by 0 bases and J by 3 bases, with 5 bases of the junction left unmatched. The CDR3 is 16 amino acids. The CDR3 spells CATSREAASGYNEQFF. The CDR3 nucleotides are TGTGCCACCAGCAGAGAGGCGGCTAGCGGCTACAATGAGCAGTTCTTC.

V is TRBV7-2 and J is TRBJ2-5; D possibly corresponds to TRBD1 (7 bases). CDR1 is SGHTA, CDR2 FQGNSA, per germline. Between the trimmed V and J ends, which lost 5 bases and 3 bases, there was a span of 13 bases. This CDR3 has 14 amino acids. CDR3 loop: CASSPGGSKETQYF. CDR3 nucleotide sequence: TGTGCCAGCAGCCCAGGGGGGTCTAAAGAGACCCAGTACTTC.

This clonotype was counted between two and nine times. One end of the junction fails to match germline, which may point to a read error. The V and J genes are TRBV12-3 or TRBV12-4 and TRBJ2-1, with TRBD2 matching 11 bases. CDR3 size: 19 residues. CDR3 sequence (DNA): TGTACCAGCAGTTTAGAGAACCTCAGACTAGCGGGACTCTACAATGAGCAGTTCTTC. Amino acids: CTSSLENLRLAGLYNEQFF.